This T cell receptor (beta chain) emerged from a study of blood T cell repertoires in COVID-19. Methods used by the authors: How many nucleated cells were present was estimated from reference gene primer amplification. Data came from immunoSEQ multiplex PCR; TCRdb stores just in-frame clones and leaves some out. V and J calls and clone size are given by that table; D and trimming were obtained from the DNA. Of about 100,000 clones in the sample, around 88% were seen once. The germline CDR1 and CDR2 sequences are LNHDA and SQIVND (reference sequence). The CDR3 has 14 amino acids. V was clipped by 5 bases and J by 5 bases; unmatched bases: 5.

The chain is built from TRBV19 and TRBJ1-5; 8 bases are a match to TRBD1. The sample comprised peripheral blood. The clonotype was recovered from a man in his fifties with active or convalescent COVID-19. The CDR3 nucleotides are TGTGCCAGTAGTCCCAACAGGGGGGATCAGCCCCAGCATTTT. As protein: CASSPNRGDQPQHF.